The sequence of this T cell receptor (beta chain) was determined in a study of cytomegalovirus exposure and HLA in healthy donors (dated by TCRdb to the late 2010s). The study in broad terms: According to a later analysis, one platform produced both the roughly 110 validation repertoires and the 700 or so repertoires of the first cohort. The study was designed to test whether signatures of past pathogen exposure could be identified by cataloging public T cell receptors. Along with the approximately 700-subject first cohort, a separate validation cohort of over a hundred different subjects was used. To predict cytomegalovirus infection status, the study brought together high-throughput TCR immunosequencing, statistical association of individual TCRs with disease status, and machine learning. The investigation overall reported the following: A total of fewer than 200 TCR beta chains were listed by the study as associated with cytomegalovirus. It was suggested by the authors that the approach could potentially be generalized to other disease states and immunological phenotypes. In both the original and validation cohorts, the classifier was reported to diagnose cytomegalovirus status with high specificity and sensitivity. All 120 or so repertoires were used to score co-occurrence in the validation cohort in a later analysis, because that analysis had no HLA typing for the cohort. Of the cluster scores, roughly 93% were above 0 in a later analysis, which found that TCRs clustered in the first cohort also tended to co-occur in the 130 or so validation repertoires. Most TCR sequences were observed very rarely across donors, whereas some public TCRs were present in many individuals. In vitro tests confirmed that a few of the cytomegalovirus-associated TCR beta chains recognize cytomegalovirus antigens.

Donors formed part of the validation cohort, which comprised about 120 subjects and was distinct from the first cohort of over 500 subjects. Receptors were amplified or captured by the immunoSEQ multiplex PCR assay. The study's own analysis went as follows. A statistical classification framework was built to diagnose cytomegalovirus status from the catalog of TCR beta chain sequences. The table comes from immuneACCESS by way of TCRdb, which keeps in-frame sequences with V and J called. Part of the clones is missing from these tables; in studies checked, under half for an unresolved V gene and the rest for unknown reasons. The V and J calls and clone size were taken over from that table, and D and trimming were inferred from the DNA. The sample table contains under 140,000 clones; only one count was recorded for roughly nine tenths of them. Under 2% of the sample lies in the top ten. Concerning this clone: Its antigen is not yet known. No qualities accompany the bases; no much larger clone lies one base away.

Taken from cysteine to phenylalanine, the CDR3 has 16 residues. Of the read, only the CDR3 DNA is kept; its 48 bases are in frame from base 1. Taken from the germline V gene, the CDR1 and CDR2 loops are LGHNA and YSLEER. The junction shows trimming of 0 bases on V and 0 bases on J, plus 11 bases between the germline ends. Sequencing used PBMCs. The chain was built from TRBV4-3 and TRBJ1-2; the best D guess is TRBD1, with 5 bases matching. This receptor was taken from a woman between 18 and 29 years old in good health and CMV-seronegative. The CDR3 in this case is CASSQDSDSTNYGYTF. The DNA reads as follows: TGCGCCAGCAGCCAAGATTCCGACAGCACTAACTATGGCTACACCTTC.